Listed below are T cell receptor beta chains from one sample, sequenced in a study of blood T cell repertoires in COVID-19. Using immunoSEQ multiplex PCR, the repertoire was profiled, and TCRdb retains in-frame clones only, with some absent. Here the sample spans under 250,000 clones, over 80% being singletons. Specimen: peripheral blood. The source of these receptors is a middle-aged man with acute or convalescent COVID-19. Each CDR3 is given with its conserved first and last residue. A D gene is named only where the DNA matches it firmly. Expanded clones get a size class; other rows say once, few or many, or leave the size out.

j_call v_call clone_size d_call cdr3_length cdr3_nt cdr3_aa
TRBJ1-2 TRBV25-1 - - 15 TGTGCCAGCAGGGCTGGAGGGGGGGCGAGCTATGGCTACACCTTC CASRAGGGASYGYTF
TRBJ1-5 TRBV28 - - 15 TGTGCCACCCAAAAAAGTCAGGGTAGCAATCAGCCCCAGCATTTT CATQKSQGSNQPQHF
TRBJ1-2 TRBV7-9 - - 15 TGTGCCAGCAGCCGGGAGCGGGGGGCAGGCTATGGCTACACCTTC CASSRERGAGYGYTF
TRBJ2-5 TRBV18 - - 15 TGTGCCAGCTCACCCAACTACGGCAGCCAAGAGACCCAGTACTTC CASSPNYGSQETQYF
TRBJ2-2 TRBV11-2 once TRBD2 17 TGTGCCAGCAGCTTAGGGGGACTAGCGGGACACACCGGGGAGCTGTTTTTT CASSLGGLAGHTGELFF
TRBJ1-5 TRBV4-1 once - 18 TGCGCCAGCAGCGCAGGGTGGGGGGACTCCTATAGCAATCAGCCCCAGCATTTT CASSAGWGDSYSNQPQHF
TRBJ2-5 TRBV19 - - 13 TGTGCCAGTAGCACGCAGGGGTGGGAGACCCAGTACTTC CASSTQGWETQYF
TRBJ2-5 TRBV7-9 - - 16 TGTGCCAGCAGCTTCGACCAGGGTACGGGGGTAGAGACCCAGTACTTC CASSFDQGTGVETQYF
TRBJ2-7 TRBV28 - - 14 TGTGCCAGCAGTCCCCGACTGGTTCCGTACGAGCAGTACTTC CASSPRLVPYEQYF
TRBJ1-1 TRBV18 - - 17 TGTGCCAGCTCACCTAGGGGAGGGATCGGAAGGAACACTGAAGCTTTCTTT CASSPRGGIGRNTEAFF
TRBJ1-4 TRBV5-1 - - 16 TGCGCCAGCAGCTCCCAGGTATTTGGAACTAATGAAAAACTGTTTTTT CASSSQVFGTNEKLFF
TRBJ2-7 TRBV5-4 - TRBD1 15 TGTGCCAGCAGCTTGGGTGGGACAGGGTTCTACGAGCAGTACTTC CASSLGGTGFYEQYF
TRBJ1-5 TRBV7-2 - TRBD1 15 TGTGCCAGCAGCTTAGGACAGGGGGATGCTCAGCCCCAGCATTTT CASSLGQGDAQPQHF
TRBJ1-2 TRBV5-4 - - 15 TGTGCCAGCAGCTTGCTGGCAGGCGGAGGGAATGGCTACACCTTC CASSLLAGGGNGYTF
TRBJ2-3 TRBV7-3 - - 14 TGTGCCAGCAGCTTAACAGCCGCGACAGATACGCAGTATTTT CASSLTAATDTQYF
TRBJ1-1 TRBV19 once TRBD1 14 TGTGCCAGTAGGGACGGGACAGGGTATACTGAAGCTTTCTTT CASRDGTGYTEAFF
TRBJ1-2 TRBV3-1/TRBV3-2 - - 15 TGTGCCAGCAGCCAAGGGACAGACCCTGTCTATGGCTACACCTTC CASSQGTDPVYGYTF
TRBJ2-1 TRBV28 - TRBD2 15 TGTGCCAGCAGTTCCACTAGCGGGATCTACAATGAGCAGTTCTTC CASSSTSGIYNEQFF